Each of the 28 T cell receptor beta chains below was sequenced from the same sample in a study of T cells expressing NK-cell markers. TCRdb re-called the 5' RACE reads and gives one entry per CDR3 protein, without DNA. Reported are 350,000 to 450,000 distinct CDR3 sequences; the ten largest clones contain roughly 5.2%. The sequencing input was blood T cells: a sorted CD56 or NKG2C T cell subset, CD4+ or CD8+ T cells, or bulk PBMC T cells (not recorded which). The source is a man aged 18 to 69 in good health.

The chain combines TRBV15 with TRBJ1-1. This CDR3 is built from 14 residues. Germline assignment: CDR1 LNHNV and CDR2 YYDKDF (reference sequence). This CDR3 is CATSRGISGTEAFF.

The chain joins TRBV2 to TRBJ2-2; the TCRdb D gene call, TRBD1, has no DNA to confirm it. Germline V gene lookup returns CDR1 SNHLY and CDR2 FYNNEI. CDR3 length equals 14 residues. CDR3 in amino acids: CASSSETVKERLFF.

The genes are TRBV9 and TRBJ2-7. CDR1 is SGDLS and CDR2 is YYNGEE in the germline V gene. The CDR3 length is 15 residues. CDR3 in amino acids: CASSEKSRAGYEQYF.

The chain joins TRBV7-9 to TRBJ1-2; TCRdb picks TRBD1, but there is no DNA to check that call. CDR3 size: 17 residues. Germline CDR1 is SEHNR and CDR2 is FQNEAQ (reference sequence). CDR3 loop: CASSLTTPWGQNYGYTF. Full variable domain (rest looked up from reference TRBV7-9 and TRBJ1-2): DTGVSQNPRHKITKRGQNVTFRCDPISEHNRLYWYRQTLGQGPEFLTYFQNEAQLEKSRLLSDRFSAERPKGSFSTLEIQRTEQGDSAMYLCASSLTTPWGQNYGYTFGSGTRLTVV.

V gene TRBV6-2 or TRBV6-3 combines with J gene TRBJ2-2; TCRdb lists TRBD1, though no DNA is available to test this call. Germline lookup yields CDR1 MNHEY and CDR2 SVGEGT. The CDR3 length is 16 residues. CDR3: CASSYLRDPPVGELFF.

The chain couples TRBV29-1 to TRBJ2-2; TCRdb outputs TRBD1, but without DNA this stays unchecked. The CDR3 is 15 amino acids. The germline gives CDR1 SQVTM, CDR2 ANQGSEA. The CDR3 spells CSVDTGGQNTGELFF.

The rearrangement links TRBV5-1 to TRBJ2-7; TCRdb indicates TRBD2, and absent DNA this call remains unverified. This CDR3 has 17 residues. The germline V gene encodes CDR1 SGHRS and CDR2 YFSETQ. This CDR3 is CASSLWLAGGSSYEQYF.

This chain links TRBV9 with TRBJ2-7. There are 16 residues in the CDR3. Looked up from germline, CDR1 is SGDLS and CDR2 is YYNGEE. The CDR3: CASSVGFDTPSYEQYF.

The CDR3 region is CASSPKKGGNTEAFF. J is TRBJ1-1 and V is TRBV6-5; TCRdb returns TRBD1, unconfirmable since there is no DNA. The germline V gene encodes CDR1 MNHEY and CDR2 SVGAGI. The CDR3 spans 15 residues.

V is TRBV4-2 and J is TRBJ2-5; the D call of TRBD1 rests on TCRdb alone, since no DNA is present to check it. CDR1 and CDR2 (germline): LGHNA, YNFKEQ. The CDR3 covers 14 residues. The CDR3 is CASSHKTGKETQYF.

The CDR3 is CASSQELLAGGTDTQYF. The gene calls are TRBV4-2 and TRBJ2-3; TCRdb's D call, TRBD2, is unchecked because there is no DNA. Germline V gene lookup returns CDR1 LGHNA and CDR2 YNFKEQ. The CDR3 consists of 17 residues.

The genes are TRBV5-1 and TRBJ1-1; TCRdb outputs TRBD1, but without DNA this stays unchecked. There are 12 residues in the CDR3. Germline CDR1 reads SGHRS; CDR2 reads YFSETQ. CDR3 loop: CASSLSGVLAFF.

V and J are TRBV7-9 and TRBJ2-1; as DNA is missing, the TRBD2 call by TCRdb cannot be tested. This CDR3 is 15 amino acids long. Germline CDR1 SEHNR, CDR2 FQNEAQ (reference sequence). The CDR3 here is CASSLIGLAGGEQFF.

The rearrangement joins TRBV6-1 to TRBJ1-6. The CDR3 is 16 residues long. Looked up from germline, CDR1 is MNHNS and CDR2 is SASEGT. CDR3 amino acids: CASTLRHSSYNSPLHF.

The rearrangement uses TRBV12-3 or TRBV12-4 and TRBJ2-2; checking the TCRdb D call of TRBD1 is not possible without DNA. The CDR3 has 16 residues. CDR3 loop: CASSLGQGVNTGELFF.

This chain uses TRBV7-3 with TRBJ2-7; TCRdb lists TRBD1, though no DNA is available to test this call. Germline V gene lookup returns CDR1 SGHTA and CDR2 FQGTGA. This CDR3 contains 13 residues. This CDR3 reads CASSSDRGYEQYF.

V usage is TRBV29-1 and J usage is TRBJ2-5; there is no DNA to check the TCRdb D call of TRBD1. In germline, CDR1 is SQVTM, CDR2 ANQGSEA. The length of the CDR3 is 13 residues. CDR3 amino acids: CSVEAPGLETQYF.

This rearrangement joins TRBV18 to TRBJ2-7; no DNA is available, so the TRBD1 call from TCRdb remains unchecked. This CDR3 comprises 15 residues. CDR1 and CDR2 (germline): KGHSH, LQKENI. The CDR3 sequence is CASSPPGGRAYEQYF.

The chain has TRBV6-2 or TRBV6-3 and TRBJ1-2; TCRdb gives TRBD1 as the D gene, but with no DNA this cannot be confirmed. Germline values: CDR1 MNHEY, CDR2 SVGEGT. The CDR3 sequence is 15 residues long. The CDR3 region is CASSNWTAINYGYTF.

The CDR3 is CATSEGVLNTDTQYF. V and J are TRBV24-1 and TRBJ2-3; TCRdb's D call, TRBD1, is unchecked because there is no DNA. The length of the CDR3 is 15 residues. From germline, CDR1 is KGHDR and CDR2 SFDVKD.

CDR3 protein: CASSATADSNQPQHF. V and J are TRBV6-1 and TRBJ1-5; TCRdb outputs TRBD1, but without DNA this stays unchecked. CDR1 and CDR2 from the germline V gene are MNHNS and SASEGT. This CDR3 spans 15 amino acids.

The gene calls are TRBV5-5 and TRBJ1-2. This CDR3 region has 14 residues. Germline V gives CDR1 SGHKS, CDR2 YYEKEE (reference sequence). The CDR3 spells CASSPGPAGYGYTF. Variable domain in full (rest from reference TRBV5-5 and TRBJ1-2): DAGVTQSPTHLIKTRGQQVTLRCSPISGHKSVSWYQQVLGQGPQFIFQYYEKEERGRGNFPDRFSARQFPNYSSELNVNALLLGDSALYLCASSPGPAGYGYTFGSGTRLTVV.

This chain uses TRBV4-2 with TRBJ2-6; TCRdb outputs TRBD1, but without DNA this stays unchecked. This CDR3 has 18 amino acids. Looked up from germline, CDR1 is LGHNA and CDR2 is YNFKEQ. The CDR3 region is CASSPRTGGLSGANVLTF.

This chain joins TRBV7-3 and TRBJ1-3. Germline V gene lookup returns CDR1 SGHTA and CDR2 FQGTGA. This CDR3 has 13 amino acids. The CDR3 sequence: CASSFHGGNTIYF.

The gene calls are TRBV5-6 and TRBJ2-4; TCRdb returns TRBD1, unconfirmable since there is no DNA. Germline assignment: CDR1 SGHDT and CDR2 YYEEEE. The CDR3 totals 19 residues. CDR3 sequence: CASSLGGRGQEVAKNIQYF.

The V and J genes are TRBV3-1 and TRBJ1-6; TCRdb picks TRBD1, but there is no DNA to check that call. The germline V gene encodes CDR1 LGHDT and CDR2 YNNKEL (reference sequence). The CDR3 totals 13 residues. The CDR3 loop is CASSQQAPSPLHF.

The rearrangement links TRBV7-9 to TRBJ2-7; TCRdb selects TRBD2, and the lack of DNA leaves this call unchecked. The CDR3 length is 13 residues. CDR1 is SEHNR, CDR2 FQNEAQ, per germline (reference sequence). CDR3 region: CASSFRTNYEQYF. The whole variable domain, remainder taken from reference TRBV7-9 and TRBJ2-7, is DTGVSQNPRHKITKRGQNVTFRCDPISEHNRLYWYRQTLGQGPEFLTYFQNEAQLEKSRLLSDRFSAERPKGSFSTLEIQRTEQGDSAMYLCASSFRTNYEQYFGPGTRLTVT.

The V and J genes are TRBV25-1 and TRBJ1-1; the D call of TRBD1 rests on TCRdb alone, since no DNA is present to check it. The CDR3 has 14 residues. Germline V gene lookup returns CDR1 MGHDK and CDR2 SYGVNS. CDR3 loop: CATFLGTGSTEAFF.